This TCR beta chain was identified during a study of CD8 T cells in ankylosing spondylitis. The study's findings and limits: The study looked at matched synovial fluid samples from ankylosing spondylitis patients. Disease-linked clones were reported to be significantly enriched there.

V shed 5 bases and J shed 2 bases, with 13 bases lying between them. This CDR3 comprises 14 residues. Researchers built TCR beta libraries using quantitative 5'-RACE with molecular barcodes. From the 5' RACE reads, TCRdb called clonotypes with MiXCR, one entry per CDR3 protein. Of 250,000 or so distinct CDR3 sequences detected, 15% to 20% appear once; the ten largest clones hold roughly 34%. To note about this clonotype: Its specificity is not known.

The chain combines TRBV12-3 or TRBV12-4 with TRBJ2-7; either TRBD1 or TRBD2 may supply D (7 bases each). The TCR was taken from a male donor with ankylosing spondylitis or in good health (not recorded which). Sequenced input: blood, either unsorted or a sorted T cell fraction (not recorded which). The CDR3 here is CASSQGGITYEQYF. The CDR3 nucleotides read TGTGCCAGCAGTCAGGGGGGGATAACCTACGAGCAGTACTTC.